The TCR beta chain under discussion was sequenced for a study of blood T cells in healthy people across ages. Alongside a J-beta primer mix, a sample-barcoded 5' primer served in a second PCR lasting 7 to 11 cycles. Unique molecular identifiers of 12 random nucleotides labeled each cDNA. TCRdb used MiXCR to reprocess the 5' RACE reads, holding one entry per CDR3 protein. The data show about 1,800,000 distinct CDR3 sequences, 28% seen once. Comments on this clonotype: Its specificity is unknown.

Points from the study as a whole: CMV status of donors was not determined, possibly confounding expanded clonotype changes. Whereas aged donors had fewer naive CD4+ cells, long-lived donors had more of them and higher diversity.

It was ten milliliters of peripheral blood that were drawn from each donor. The clonotype originates from a woman aged 25 to 45 in good health. The material sequenced was blood.

The CDR3 sequence is CASSVRSGAGPWSTEAFF. CDR3 DNA sequence: TGTGCCAGCAGCGTACGCTCAGGGGCGGGTCCCTGGAGCACTGAAGCTTTCTTT. The J gene is TRBJ1-1, the V gene TRBV9, with D perhaps matching TRBD1 (6 bases). Germline loops: CDR1 SGDLS, CDR2 YYNGEE. V dropped 1 base and J dropped 4 bases, with 23 bases sitting between them. This CDR3 contains 18 residues.